This passage covers 14 T cell receptor beta chains from one sample sequenced in a study of blood T cell repertoires in COVID-19. Repertoires were generated with immunoSEQ multiplex PCR, while TCRdb's copy carries only in-frame clones and drops some. The sample includes 200,000 to 250,000 clones, about nine tenths seen only once; the top ten take 2.2%. The specimen sequenced was peripheral blood. Source of these receptors: a man aged 30 to 45 who had recovered from COVID-19.

The rearrangement links TRBV6-4 to TRBJ1-1, with D possibly being TRBD1 (5 bases). Germline CDR1 is MRHNA and CDR2 is SNTAGT. Trimming cost V 6 bases and J 4 bases, with 12 bases left between them. This CDR3 is built from 13 residues. The CDR3 DNA reads TGTGCCAGCAGCCCGACGGGGGGCACTGAAGCTTTCTTT. Translated, it gives CASSPTGGTEAFF.

This rearrangement joins TRBV11-2 to TRBJ1-2; D perhaps matches TRBD1 (6 bases). CDR1 and CDR2 from the germline V gene are SGHAT and FQNNGV. V lost 4 bases and J 0 bases, leaving 21 bases between the germline ends. This CDR3 spans 18 amino acids. CDR3 bases: TGTGCCAGCAGCTCCTTTCAAACAGGGCCACCAGCTAACTATGGCTACACCTTC. Its translation is CASSSFQTGPPANYGYTF.

V and J are TRBV29-1 and TRBJ2-7, with 11 bases that match TRBD2. The germline gives CDR1 SQVTM, CDR2 ANQGSEA. V gave up 7 bases and J gave up 3 bases; unmatched junction bases: 5. There are 13 residues in the CDR3. Here the CDR3 DNA reads TGCAGCGCCACCGGGACTAGCGGCTACGAGCAGTACTTC. Amino acids: CSATGTSGYEQYF.

V and J are TRBV19 and TRBJ2-7; the match to TRBD1 covers 8 bases. V lost 7 bases to trimming and J lost 4 bases; unmatched junction nucleotides: 6. The length of the CDR3 is 13 residues. CDR1 is LNHDA, CDR2 SQIVND, per germline (reference sequence). CDR3 nucleotide sequence: TGTGCCAGTACGGCAGGGGGCTGGTACGAGCAGTACTTC. Its protein is CASTAGGWYEQYF.

This rearrangement joins TRBV13 to TRBJ1-6; D is uncertain. The CDR3 length is 17 residues. Germline V gives CDR1 PRHDT, CDR2 FYEKMQ (reference sequence). The V gene lost 1 base and the J gene lost 0 bases, with 10 bases spanning the gap. CDR3 coding DNA: TGTGCCAGCAGCTTAGCGGGGTATGGCTCCTATAATTCACCCCTCCACTTT. It encodes CASSLAGYGSYNSPLHF.

The chain links TRBV10-1 to TRBJ2-2, with TRBD2 matching 7 bases. The CDR3 has 14 residues. CDR1 WNHNN and CDR2 SYGVQD come from the germline V gene (reference sequence). V shed 4 bases and J 6 bases; nucleotides not matched to a gene: 5. In DNA, the CDR3 is TGCGCCAGCAGTGGTCCGACTAGCCCCGGGGAGCTGTTTTTT. This sequence encodes CASSGPTSPGELFF.

In its sample, this clone was seen once. This chain joins TRBV6-2 or TRBV6-3 and TRBJ2-3, with 10 bases that match TRBD2. The CDR3 is 17 amino acids. The trim removed 2 bases at V and 0 bases at J, leaving 5 bases unmatched. The germline V gene encodes CDR1 MNHEY and CDR2 SVGEGT. CDR3 amino acids: CASSYPLAGASTDTQYF. DNA for the CDR3: TGTGCCAGCAGTTACCCTCTAGCGGGGGCGAGCACAGATACGCAGTATTTT.

The chain employs TRBV5-1 and TRBJ2-1; D uncertain. This CDR3 is built from 12 residues. Per the germline V gene, CDR1 is SGHRS and CDR2 is YFSETQ. V lost 3 bases, J lost 7 bases, and 8 bases lay in between. CDR3: CASSWSQNEQFF. The CDR3 DNA is TGCGCCAGCAGCTGGTCACAAAATGAGCAGTTCTTC.

With regard to this clone: This sample includes further DNA sequences coding for the same CDR3. J is TRBJ1-2 and V is TRBV6-5; D perhaps matches TRBD1 (6 bases). This CDR3 is 14 amino acids long. Germline V gives CDR1 MNHEY, CDR2 SVGAGI. CDR3 sequence reads: CASRKGGPAGGYTF. Written as DNA, the CDR3 is TGTGCTAGCCGAAAAGGGGGTCCCGCCGGTGGCTACACCTTC.

This clone came up once. The rearrangement links TRBV3-1 (or the pseudogene TRBV3-2) to TRBJ1-1, with D tentatively TRBD1 (5 bases). Trimming removed 2 bases from V and 4 bases from J, with 11 bases in between. Germline V lookup: CDR1 LGHDT, CDR2 YNNKEL (reference sequence). There are 14 residues in the CDR3. CDR3 in DNA: TGTGCCAGCAGCCAATACCCCAGGGTCACTGAAGCTTTCTTT. Protein sequence: CASSQYPRVTEAFF.

CDR3 DNA sequence: TGTGCCAGCAGCTTAGATAGGGATCGGGGGGAAAAACTGTTTTTT. Translating gives CASSLDRDRGEKLFF. V is TRBV11-2 and J is TRBJ1-4; the D gene is possibly TRBD1 (5 bases). Germline CDR1 SGHAT, CDR2 FQNNGV. The CDR3 totals 15 residues. V gave up 0 bases and J gave up 8 bases, with 13 bases separating them.

The chain links TRBV19 to TRBJ1-3; D remains ambiguous. Germline V gives CDR1 LNHDA, CDR2 SQIVND (reference sequence). CDR3 size: 14 residues. The ends were cut back, 7 bases at V and 0 bases at J, with 10 bases in the middle. The CDR3 DNA follows: TGTGCCAGTAATCCCGCCAGCTCTGGAAACACCATATATTTT. Its protein is CASNPASSGNTIYF. Drawing the rest from reference TRBV19 and TRBJ1-3, the complete variable domain is DGGITQSPKYLFRKEGQNVTLSCEQNLNHDAMYWYRQDPGQGLRLIYYSQIVNDFQKGDIAEGYSVSREKKESFPLTVTSAQKNPTAFYLCASNPASSGNTIYFGEGSWLTVV.

V gene TRBV28 combines with J gene TRBJ1-5; possible D gene TRBD1, 6 bases. CDR3 size: 13 residues. V dropped 3 bases and J dropped 8 bases, with 11 bases sitting between them. Germline V lookup: CDR1 MDHEN, CDR2 SYDVKM. The CDR3 spells CASSFPGGEPQHF. CDR3 in DNA: TGTGCCAGCAGTTTTCCGGGGGGCGAGCCCCAGCATTTT. Variable domain in full (rest from reference TRBV28 and TRBJ1-5): DVKVTQSSRYLVKRTGEKVFLECVQDMDHENMFWYRQDPGLGLRLIYFSYDVKMKEKGDIPEGYSVSREKKERFSLILESASTNQTSMYLCASSFPGGEPQHFGDGTRLSIL.

This CDR3 is CAWTPGNSPLHF. Written as DNA, the CDR3 is TGTGCCTGGACCCCGGGGAACTCACCCCTCCACTTT. This chain uses TRBV30 with TRBJ1-6; D ambiguous. CDR3 size: 12 residues. Germline V CDR1 and CDR2: GTSNPN, SVGIG (reference sequence). With 4 bases removed from V and 10 bases from J, the gap between germline ends came to 11 bases.